The T cell receptor beta chain described here comes from a study of OX40 agonist ivuxolimab in advanced cancers. Here immunoSEQ multiplex PCR was the method, and the copy in TCRdb shows in-frame clones only, minus some. The sample contains 90,000 or so clones, more than 80% of which appear only once. Germline loops: CDR1 MDHEN, CDR2 SYDVKM. The CDR3 loop spans 12 amino acids. Trimming removed 3 bases from V and 6 bases from J, with 8 bases in between. The sequenced sample was CD4+ or CD8+ T cells sorted from blood, obtained in a trial of the OX40 agonist ivuxolimab. This sequence joins TRBV28 and TRBJ1-1; D is undetermined. The sequence was obtained from an adult with an advanced solid tumor such as melanoma, head and neck, liver or kidney cancer. The CDR3 DNA follows: TGTGCCAGCAGTTTCCGTTTCTCTGAAGCTTTCTTT. Protein product: CASSFRFSEAFF.